The rows below give T cell receptor beta chains drawn from one sample of a study of human T cells and chemical hapten exposure. TCRdb redid the calling of the RACE reads with MiXCR, one entry per CDR3 protein. The sample has over 30,000 distinct CDR3 sequences, 9.5% seen once. The sequencing here drew on whole blood, taken in connection with sensitization to the hapten diphenylcyclopropenone (DPC). Receptors were obtained from a man in his forties or fifties with alopecia areata. Some clones in this sample may be carry-over from other donors' samples. CDR3s include the opening cysteine and the closing phenylalanine or tryptophan. The D gene is left open where the match is weak. Clone size is shown for a subset of rows, as once, few, many or a class of expanded clone.

TGTGCCAGCAGTTTGTCTTTTTTCAATGAGCAGTTCTTC,CASSLSFFNEQFF,NA,many,TRBJ2-1,TRBV12-3/TRBV12-4
TGCGCCAGCAGCGGGGCCGGGACTAGCTCCTACGAGCAGTACTTC,CASSGAGTSSYEQYF,TRBD2,NA,TRBJ2-7,TRBV5-1
TGTGCCAGTAGTAGGTCAGGGAGACAGCCCCAGCATTTT,CASSRSGRQPQHF,NA,many,TRBJ1-5,TRBV19
TGTGCCAGCAGCTTACATTCTGGATGGGATACGCAGTATTTT,CASSLHSGWDTQYF,NA,many,TRBJ2-3,TRBV7-9
TGTGCCAGCAGCCTCGCCGGGACTAACAATGAGCAGTTCTTC,CASSLAGTNNEQFF,TRBD2,many,TRBJ2-1,TRBV7-3
TGTGCCAGCAGCTTGGCCCAGGGTCAGACCAACGTCCTGACTTTC,CASSLAQGQTNVLTF,NA,many,TRBJ2-6,TRBV5-4
TGTGCCAGCAGGATGGAGGCTAGCGCCCAAGAGACCCAGTACTTC,CASRMEASAQETQYF,NA,many,TRBJ2-5,TRBV11-2
TGTGCCAGCAGTTTAATGGTGGGGTCCACTGAAGCTTTCTTT,CASSLMVGSTEAFF,NA,NA,TRBJ1-1,TRBV27
TGTGCCAGCAGCCAACGCGCGGGGATGGGAGGAAACACCATATATTTT,CASSQRAGMGGNTIYF,NA,few,TRBJ1-3,TRBV3-1
TGTGCCAGCAGCTTCGATTGGTCAACTGGGTATCAGCCCCAGCATTTT,CASSFDWSTGYQPQHF,NA,many,TRBJ1-5,TRBV12-3/TRBV12-4
TGCAGCGCCAACAGGGGATCCACTGAAGCTTTCTTT,CSANRGSTEAFF,TRBD1,NA,TRBJ1-1,TRBV29-1
TGTGCCAGCTCACGGGGTGGAGGCAATCAGCCCCAGCATTTT,CASSRGGGNQPQHF,NA,many,TRBJ1-5,TRBV18
TGTGCCAGCAGCCAAGGGGCAGCGGGAGCCGAGCAGTACTTC,CASSQGAAGAEQYF,TRBD2,NA,TRBJ2-7,TRBV3-1
TGTGCCAGCAGCTTAAGGAGCGGGAGGGAAACAGATACGCAGTATTTT,CASSLRSGRETDTQYF,TRBD2,many,TRBJ2-3,TRBV11-2
TGCGCCAGCAGGCGGACAGGCGCAAGCTCCTACGAGCAGTACTTC,CASRRTGASSYEQYF,TRBD1,NA,TRBJ2-7,TRBV5-1
TGCAGCGTTACTGAGGACAGCAGCTCCTACAATGAGCAGTTCTTC,CSVTEDSSSYNEQFF,NA,many,TRBJ2-1,TRBV29-1
TGTGCCATCAGTGCGACTAGCGGGACCGGGCGGGAGGAGACCCAGTACTTC,CAISATSGTGREETQYF,TRBD2,NA,TRBJ2-5,TRBV10-3
TGTGCCAGCAGATCAGACTGGAATCAAAACATTCAGTACTTC,CASRSDWNQNIQYF,NA,many,TRBJ2-4,TRBV7-2
TGTGCCAGCAGTTTGGGTTGGCCCACTGAAGCTTTCTTT,CASSLGWPTEAFF,NA,NA,TRBJ1-1,TRBV28
TGCGCCAGCAGCTCAACCCTCCCAGATACGCAGTATTTT,CASSSTLPDTQYF,NA,many,TRBJ2-3,TRBV5-1
TGCGCCAGCAGCGAACTAGCGGGAGGTGTAGAGACCCAGTACTTC,CASSELAGGVETQYF,TRBD2,NA,TRBJ2-5,TRBV5-1
TGTGCCAGCAGTGGGACAGAGTATGGGGAGCAGTACTTC,CASSGTEYGEQYF,TRBD1,NA,TRBJ2-7,TRBV28
TGTGCCAGCAGCAAAGAGGAGGCTAGCGGGACCTACGAGCAGTACTTC,CASSKEEASGTYEQYF,NA,NA,TRBJ2-7,TRBV21-1
TGTGCCAGCGGGAGGGCAAGCACAGATACGCAGTATTTT,CASGRASTDTQYF,TRBD2,NA,TRBJ2-3,TRBV12-3/TRBV12-4